Given below is one T cell receptor (beta chain) in context. Antigen: not known. J lost 4 bases, V lost 6 bases, and 7 bases had no gene match. CDR1 is LNHDA and CDR2 is SQIVND in the germline V gene (reference sequence). The CDR3 covers 14 residues. This specimen belongs to a study of neoadjuvant anti-PD-1 for oral cavity cancer. General study points: Pretreatment Treg/Th17 ratio correlated inversely with post-treatment tumor clonality. Post-nivolumab, blood T cell clonality was significantly elevated in non-responders.

Clones were sequenced by immunoSEQ multiplex PCR, and TCRdb holds only the in-frame ones, with some missing. This sample has fewer than 90,000 clones; about four fifths occur once, and the top ten carry about 3.4%. This rearrangement joins TRBV19 to TRBJ1-1; TRBD1 matches at 8 bases. This clonotype was sampled from a person aged 35-79 years with oral cavity squamous cell carcinoma. The specimen was PBMCs, collected before nivolumab (anti-PD-1) treatment. CDR3 sequence: CASRAKQGATEAFF. The CDR3 nucleotides are TGTGCCAGTAGAGCCAAGCAGGGGGCCACTGAAGCTTTCTTT.